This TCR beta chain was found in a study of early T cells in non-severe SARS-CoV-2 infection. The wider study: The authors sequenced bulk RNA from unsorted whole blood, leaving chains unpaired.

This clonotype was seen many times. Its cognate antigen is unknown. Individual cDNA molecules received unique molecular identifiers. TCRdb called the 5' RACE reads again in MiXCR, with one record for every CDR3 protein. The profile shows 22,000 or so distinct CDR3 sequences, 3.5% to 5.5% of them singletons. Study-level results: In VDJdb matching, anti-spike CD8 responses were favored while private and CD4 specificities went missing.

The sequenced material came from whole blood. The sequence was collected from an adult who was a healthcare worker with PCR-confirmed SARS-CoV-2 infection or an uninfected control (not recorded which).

CDR3 residues: CASTDRLAPTYEQYF. The CDR3 DNA is TGTGCCAGCACCGACCGACTAGCGCCTACCTACGAGCAGTACTTC. The chain has TRBV7-8 and TRBJ2-7; 8 bases are shared with TRBD2. The CDR3 is 15 residues long. Unmatched junction bases numbered 10, after V lost 7 bases and J lost 2 bases. Looked up from germline, CDR1 is SGHVS and CDR2 is FQNEAQ.